These T cell receptor beta chains were read from a single sample in a study of blood T cell repertoires in COVID-19. Measured with immunoSEQ multiplex PCR; TCRdb has only the in-frame clones, and not every one. The sample records approximately 300,000 clones, more than 90% being singletons. Sequenced: PBMCs or T cells enriched from blood (not recorded which). All receptors derive from a woman younger than 45 who had been exposed to COVID-19. The conserved cysteine and the conserved F or W are not part of the CDR3 here. Each record gives: V gene, J gene, D gene, CDR3 protein. D genes are given only for firm matches.

>TRBV7-9|TRBJ1-6|-
ASSYVTGSNSPLH
>TRBV6-5|TRBJ2-5|-
ASSYRGMTQY
>TRBV5-8|TRBJ2-2|-
ASSNPLGRRNTGELF
>TRBV19|TRBJ1-5|-
ASSIGGQGKQPQH
>TRBV5-6|TRBJ2-3|TRBD2
ASSLDPAGGYPY
>TRBV18|TRBJ1-5|TRBD1
ASSLTGTGVGGNQPQH
>TRBV19|TRBJ2-5|TRBD1
ASSTDREGETQY
>TRBV6-5|TRBJ1-1|-
ASSYVQGLPAF
>TRBV15|TRBJ2-3|TRBD2
ATREYSGVSTDTQY
>TRBV5-4|TRBJ1-4|-
ASSMGEINEKLF
>TRBV5-1|TRBJ2-5|TRBD1
ASSTGQGAGETQY
>TRBV19|TRBJ2-2|TRBD1
ASSSGGAGTGELF
>TRBV11-3|TRBJ2-1|TRBD2
ASSLGLAAGLNEQF
>TRBV11-1|TRBJ1-2|TRBD1
ASSLHPGQYYGYT
>TRBV7-3|TRBJ2-1|-
ASSPGRDEQF
>TRBV5-4|TRBJ1-2|-
ASSLVETNYGYT
>TRBV7-2|TRBJ2-1|-
ASRPMAVAYNEQF
>TRBV3-1/TRBV3-2|TRBJ1-2|-
ASSQKGFYGYT
>TRBV5-1|TRBJ1-2|-
ASGPGTSGSSYGYT
>TRBV24-1|TRBJ1-1|-
ATSDLGGEMNTEAF
>TRBV10-3|TRBJ2-1|TRBD2
AIMAAGGYVEQF
>TRBV2|TRBJ1-1|TRBD1
ASSIYLGQGRGNTEAF
>TRBV3-1/TRBV3-2|TRBJ2-1|TRBD2
ASSQGTSYNEQF
>TRBV2|TRBJ2-5|TRBD1
ASIAGGETQY
>TRBV6-5|TRBJ2-4|TRBD1
ASRRPGQKNIQY
>TRBV19|TRBJ1-2|-
ASSIEWQVNGYT
>TRBV6-5|TRBJ1-2|-
ASSYFGGDYGYT
>TRBV5-1|TRBJ1-1|TRBD1
ASRRLDRAEAF
>TRBV4-1|TRBJ2-3|-
ASSQAGFGTDTQY
>TRBV19|TRBJ2-5|-
ASSRGPGETQY
>TRBV11-2|TRBJ1-6|-
ASSIQSSYNSPLH
>TRBV7-8|TRBJ1-5|-
ASSLTRGTNQPQH
>TRBV7-9|TRBJ1-1|TRBD1
ASRTGSATEAF
>TRBV11-1|TRBJ2-5|-
ASSLDGEETQY
>TRBV14|TRBJ1-1|-
ASSQSWTKNTEAF